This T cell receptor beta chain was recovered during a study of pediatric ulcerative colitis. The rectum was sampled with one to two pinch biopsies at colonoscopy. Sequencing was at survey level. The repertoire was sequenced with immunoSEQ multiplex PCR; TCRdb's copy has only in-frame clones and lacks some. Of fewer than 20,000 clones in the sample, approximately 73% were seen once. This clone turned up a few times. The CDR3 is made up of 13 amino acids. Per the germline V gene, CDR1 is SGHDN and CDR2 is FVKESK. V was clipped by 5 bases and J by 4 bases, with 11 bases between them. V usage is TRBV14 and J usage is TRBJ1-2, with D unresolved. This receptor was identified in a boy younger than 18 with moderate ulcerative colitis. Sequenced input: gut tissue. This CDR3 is CASSFRGSYGYTF. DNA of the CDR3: TGTGCCAGCAGCTTCCGCGGGAGCTATGGCTACACCTTC.